One and the same sample provided the 25 T cell receptor beta chains below, sequenced in a study of cytomegalovirus exposure and HLA in healthy donors. PCR amplification relied on 60 Vbeta primers (plus 13 Jbeta primers). Sequenced by immunoSEQ multiplex PCR; TCRdb stores in-frame clones only, minus some. The table shows about 130,000 clones, with approximately 74% occurring only once. The specimen was PBMCs. All receptors come from a male donor in good health and CMV-seronegative.

The chain is built from TRBV29-1 and TRBJ2-7, with TRBD1 matching over 11 bases. Germline loops: CDR1 SQVTM, CDR2 ANQGSEA. The CDR3 is 13 residues long. V was clipped by 6 bases and J by 5 bases; unmatched bases: 6. The CDR3 coding sequence is TGCAGCGTCGCCGGGACAGGGGGGGACGAGCAGTACTTC. This gives the protein CSVAGTGGDEQYF.

This clone appeared once. The V gene is TRBV29-1, the J gene TRBJ2-7; maybe TRBD1 (5 bases). V was clipped by 0 bases and J by 0 bases, with 9 bases between them. Germline lookup yields CDR1 SQVTM and CDR2 ANQGSEA. There are 14 residues in the CDR3. The CDR3 is CSVEDRVSSYEQYF. CDR3 DNA sequence: TGCAGCGTTGAAGACAGGGTAAGCTCCTACGAGCAGTACTTC.

A single count supports this clone. The chain couples TRBV27 to TRBJ1-2; 8 bases match TRBD1. The CDR3 length is 18 residues. Germline CDR1 is MNHEY and CDR2 is SMNVEV (reference sequence). The V and J ends lost 3 bases and 1 base, in that order; junction bases with no gene match: 13. The CDR3 DNA is TGTGCCAGCAGTTTCGCCCAGAGACAGGGGACCTTTAACTATGGCTACACCTTC. Translation: CASSFAQRQGTFNYGYTF.

The chain uses TRBV19 and TRBJ2-2, with TRBD2 identical over 9 bases. In germline, CDR1 is LNHDA, CDR2 SQIVND (reference sequence). The CDR3 runs 15 residues. V dropped 2 bases and J dropped 4; count of bases not matched to a gene: 2. The CDR3 sequence is CASSILAGPTGELFF. CDR3 nucleotides: TGTGCCAGTAGTATACTAGCGGGGCCCACCGGGGAGCTGTTTTTT.

The chain employs TRBV14 and TRBJ2-7, with TRBD2 identical over 11 bases. Trimming cost V 6 bases and J 2 bases; bases outside gene matches: 6. The CDR3 loop spans 15 amino acids. Germline CDR1 reads SGHDN; CDR2 reads FVKESK. The CDR3 coding sequence is TGTGCCAGCAGTGACGGGACTAGCGGTCCCTACGAGCAGTACTTC. Protein product: CASSDGTSGPYEQYF.

The genes are TRBV18 and TRBJ1-2; 9 bases fit TRBD1. Trimming removed 4 bases from V and 5 bases from J; junction bases left unmatched: 11. The CDR3 runs 16 residues. CDR1 and CDR2 (germline): KGHSH, LQKENI. The CDR3 nucleotides are TGTGCCAGCTCACAACAACAGGGGGCGGAGGAATATGGCTACACCTTC. It codes for CASSQQQGAEEYGYTF.

The J gene is TRBJ1-4, the V gene TRBV28; D gene uncertain. From germline, CDR1 is MDHEN and CDR2 SYDVKM. V was clipped by 6 bases and J by 7 bases, with 15 bases between them. CDR3 length: 14 residues. CDR3 in amino acids: CASRSPRAGEKLFF. The CDR3 nucleotides are TGTGCCAGCAGATCCCCAAGGGCGGGTGAAAAACTGTTTTTT.

The chain couples TRBV6-6 to TRBJ1-5; tentatively, D is TRBD1 (6 bases). CDR1 is MNHNY, CDR2 SVGAGI, per germline (reference sequence). The CDR3 length is 12 residues. Trimming removed 5 bases at V and 7 bases at J, with 9 bases between. The CDR3 DNA reads TGTGCCAGCAGTCACAGGGTACAGCCCCAGCATTTT. Encoded protein: CASSHRVQPQHF.

This sequence joins TRBV27 and TRBJ2-7, with 10 bases that match TRBD2. This CDR3 is 14 amino acids long. Germline V gene data show CDR1 as MNHEY and CDR2 as SMNVEV (reference sequence). V shed 4 bases and J 6 bases; nucleotides not matched to a gene: 6. CDR3 sequence reads: CASSSAGGPFEQYF. Here the CDR3 DNA reads TGTGCCAGCAGTTCAGCGGGAGGGCCTTTCGAGCAGTACTTC.

This clone was seen just once. V gene TRBV11-2 combines with J gene TRBJ1-1, with 7 bases matching TRBD1. With V trimmed by 3 bases and J by 7 bases, 8 bases remained unmatched. Germline CDR1 and CDR2: SGHAT and FQNNGV. CDR3 size: 14 residues. CDR3 bases: TGTGCCAGCAGCTTCGCGGGACAGATCTTTGAAGCTTTCTTT. Encoded protein: CASSFAGQIFEAFF.

The chain couples TRBV20-1 to TRBJ1-1; no clear D gene. CDR3 length: 11 residues. The V end was cut by 3 bases, the J end by 5 bases, with 7 bases between. Germline V gene sequence: CDR1 DFQATT, CDR2 SNEGSKA (reference sequence). The CDR3 loop is CSASRGTEAFF. The CDR3 nucleotides read TGCAGTGCTAGTCGGGGAACTGAAGCTTTCTTT.

The J gene is TRBJ1-1, the V gene TRBV5-1; 8 bases are shared with TRBD1. This CDR3 contains 16 residues. CDR1 is SGHRS and CDR2 is YFSETQ in the germline V gene. V was pared by 4 bases and J by 5 bases, with 13 bases of the junction left unmatched. CDR3 sequence reads: CASSPDRGGGETEAFF. The CDR3 region has the DNA TGCGCCAGCAGCCCAGACAGGGGCGGAGGAGAAACTGAAGCTTTCTTT.

The chain carries TRBV7-2 and TRBJ2-7; possibly TRBD2 for D (5 bases). Germline lookup yields CDR1 SGHTA and CDR2 FQGNSA. The CDR3 runs to 15 residues. V lost 0 bases and J 3 bases, leaving 12 bases between the germline ends. This CDR3 reads CASSLALWGVYEQYF. CDR3 sequence (DNA): TGTGCCAGCAGCTTAGCGCTCTGGGGAGTCTACGAGCAGTACTTC.

This chain joins TRBV13 and TRBJ2-7; 9 positions agree with TRBD2. This CDR3 has 15 amino acids. Germline V gives CDR1 PRHDT, CDR2 FYEKMQ (reference sequence). Germline trimming cut 7 bases from V and 1 base from J; bases unmatched to any gene: 8. CDR3 nucleotides: TGTGCCAGCACCTCACTAGCGGGTAGATCCTACGAGCAGTACTTC. This encodes CASTSLAGRSYEQYF.

This chain connects TRBV27 to TRBJ2-7, with TRBD1 matching over 8 bases. The junction had 7 bases not matched to a gene; V was cut back by 6 bases and J by 6 bases. The CDR3 runs to 13 residues. The V gene's germline CDR1 is MNHEY and CDR2 SMNVEV (reference sequence). This CDR3 is CASRDRAFSEQYF. The CDR3 DNA reads TGTGCCAGCAGGGACAGGGCTTTTTCCGAGCAGTACTTC.

V and J are TRBV25-1 and TRBJ2-5, with 9 nucleotides matching TRBD1. J was trimmed by 5 bases and V by 4 bases; bases with no gene match: 5. This CDR3 contains 14 residues. Germline assignment: CDR1 MGHDK and CDR2 SYGVNS. CDR3 nucleotide sequence: TGTGCCAGCAGTGCCGGGACAGGGTTCGAGACCCAGTACTTC. Amino acids: CASSAGTGFETQYF.

The genes are TRBV25-1 and TRBJ2-7; a weak D match, TRBD1 (6 bases). The CDR3 loop spans 16 amino acids. CDR1 is MGHDK and CDR2 is SYGVNS in the germline V gene. Trimming shortened V by 5 bases and J by 4 bases, and 21 bases separated the two germline ends. The CDR3 loop is CASSPEGRGLGYEQYF. The CDR3 DNA reads TGTGCCAGCAGTCCCGAGGGCAGGGGCCTGGGGTACGAGCAGTACTTC.

The chain links TRBV27 to TRBJ2-7; D might be TRBD1 (7 bases). Germline CDR1 is MNHEY and CDR2 is SMNVEV (reference sequence). V lost 5 bases and J 2 bases, leaving 13 bases between the germline ends. The CDR3 consists of 14 residues. CDR3 DNA sequence: TGTGCCAGCAGTCCCGGAGGGGGCCCCTACGAGCAGTACTTC. Amino acid sequence: CASSPGGGPYEQYF.

The J gene is TRBJ2-2, the V gene TRBV9, with TRBD1 identical over 10 bases. The length of the CDR3 is 17 residues. Germline trimming cut 2 bases from V and 4 bases from J; bases unmatched to any gene: 8. Germline lookup yields CDR1 SGDLS and CDR2 YYNGEE. This CDR3 is CASSVGPRTGGTGELFF. CDR3 bases: TGTGCCAGCAGCGTCGGACCCCGGACAGGGGGCACCGGGGAGCTGTTTTTT.

The V gene is TRBV10-3, the J gene TRBJ2-1; tentatively, D is TRBD1 (6 bases). The CDR3 length is 16 residues. Trimming pared 0 bases from V and 8 bases from J, leaving 17 bases between. Germline V gene lookup returns CDR1 ENHRY and CDR2 SYGVKD. The DNA for the CDR3 is TGTGCCATCAGTGAGTCGGGCAGGGGACCGTTCGATGAGCAGTTCTTC. Its protein is CAISESGRGPFDEQFF.

With respect to this clone: Germline and junction disagree at one end, which may indicate a read error. The chain couples TRBV7-9 to TRBJ2-5; D is unclear. The CDR3 is made up of 13 amino acids. The germline V gene encodes CDR1 SEHNR and CDR2 FQNEAQ (reference sequence). The CDR3 here is CSSSLGSQETQYF. The DNA for the CDR3 is TGTTCCAGCAGCTTAGGCAGCCAAGAGACCCAGTACTTC.

V usage is TRBV6-5 and J usage is TRBJ2-1, with 10 bases aligning to TRBD2. V dropped 6 bases and J dropped 3; count of bases not matched to a gene: 5. CDR1 MNHEY and CDR2 SVGAGI come from the germline V gene. The CDR3 has 15 amino acids. CDR3 amino acids: CASSHLAGDYNEQFF. The DNA for the CDR3 is TGTGCCAGCAGCCACCTAGCGGGAGACTACAATGAGCAGTTCTTC.

This chain connects TRBV4-1 to TRBJ2-5, with 11 positions matching TRBD1. Germline values: CDR1 MGHRA, CDR2 YSYEKL. This CDR3 comprises 16 residues. Trimming at V came to 3 bases and at J to 4 bases, leaving 7 bases not matched to a gene. CDR3 in DNA: TGCGCCAGCAGCCATGCTAGGACAGGGGGCAGAGAGACCCAGTACTTC. This encodes CASSHARTGGRETQYF.

The gene calls are TRBV29-1 and TRBJ2-7; 11 bases map to TRBD2. Unmatched junction bases numbered 16, after V lost 0 bases and J lost 3 bases. CDR1 and CDR2 (germline): SQVTM, ANQGSEA. The CDR3 length is 19 residues. The CDR3 nucleotides are TGCAGCGTTGAAGATCGCGAAAATCTAGCGGGGGGACCTTTCTACGAGCAGTACTTC. It yields the protein CSVEDRENLAGGPFYEQYF.

The chain uses TRBV27 and TRBJ1-1; the match to TRBD1 covers 9 bases. The V gene's germline CDR1 is MNHEY and CDR2 SMNVEV (reference sequence). After removal of 5 bases from V and 4 bases from J, the junction contained 11 bases not matched to a gene. The length of the CDR3 is 16 residues. This CDR3 reads CASSAGQGPGTTEAFF. For the CDR3, the DNA is TGTGCCAGCAGTGCGGGACAGGGACCGGGGACCACTGAAGCTTTCTTT.